The subject of this entry is one T cell receptor beta chain. Its specific antigen is unknown. Qualities for individual bases were not recorded, and no much larger clone is one base off. The CDR3, cysteine through valine, is 15 amino acids long. Here the CDR3 DNA is all that survives: 45 bases in frame from base 1. The germline V gene specifies SGHTS as CDR1 and YDEGEE as CDR2. For this chain, trimming is 4 bases at the V end and 5 bases at the J end, and the number of junction bases without a gene match is 10. Library preparation was by the immunoSEQ multiplex PCR assay. In a multiplexed PCR, the TR loci were amplified; reverse primers were designed against J gene segments, whereas forward primers were designed against V gene segments. Amplified CDR3 regions were sequenced on the Illumina HiSeq System. Per the authors' processing: To strip out PCR and sequencing errors and collapse the data into unique sequences, a nearest-neighbour algorithm merged closely related reads. Two measures summarised the repertoires: clonality, and T cell density, defined as TR molecules per amount of genomic DNA input. Public TRs were defined as CDR3 amino acid sequences in at least 80% of unsorted samples, then tested for differential abundance between coeliac and control samples. Each lamina propria sample was queried against a list of 200 to 250 published gliadin-specific TRB sequences. Kruskal-Wallis tests followed by Dunn post-tests were used to test for differences in clonality and density between disease groups. In its TCRdb copy, this immuneACCESS table keeps in-frame sequences only and misses some clones. Where compared with another copy, unresolved V genes explain less than half of these, and the others have no known cause. V, J and clone size were drawn from that table, and D and trimming were deduced from the DNA. The sample data list roughly 6,500 clones, and approximately 64% of these were observed just once. The ten largest clones add up to about 7% of the sample.

This sample was included in a study of coeliac disease (dated by TCRdb to about 2022). Notes on the research overall: Each coeliac patient was placed into one of three groups: newly diagnosed active disease, refractory coeliac disease type I, or disease controlled by a gluten-free diet. Small intestinal lymphocyte fractions from coeliac and non-coeliac patients were analysed in the study using next-generation sequencing of rearranged TRB and TRG CDR3 regions. TRB sequencing was successfully performed on samples from roughly 30 subjects, among which 20 to 25 paired bulk unsorted intraepithelial and lamina propria cell samples were included. The study set out to describe the TR repertoires of small intestinal T cells in active coeliac disease, refractory type I coeliac disease, and coeliac disease treated with a gluten-free diet. Because high-resolution HLA typing was not available, biased TRBV7-2 usage was examined as a proof of principle. The full study included 30 patients: around 22 with serologically confirmed coeliac disease and 8 controls with non-small intestinal disorders. What the work shows at the level of the full study, not this receptor alone: For the most part, TRB repertoires were private, with most amino acid sequences found in only one sample, and V-gene usage showed no significant difference across disease groups. The approach was considered by the authors to be unsuitable for unbiased detection of gliadin-specific T cells, as gliadin-specific T cells are scarce and rarely shared between patients. Cross-contamination between compartments was possible, because separating intraepithelial cells from lamina propria cells did not produce high-purity fractions. Compared with controls, active coeliac intraepithelial and lamina propria samples had TRB and TRG repertoires of lower clonality, which suggests that diverse T cells were recruited. Published gliadin-specific TRB sequences appeared in about 50% of the 18 coeliac lamina propria samples but only 1 of 6 controls.

Cells were frozen in liquid nitrogen in DMSO/FBS as aliquots of hundreds of thousands of cells, with a single aliquot from each fraction going to sequencing. Endoscopy and small intestinal biopsy were performed in all 30 or so patients in the study. Lamina propria cells were released by collagenase digestion of the biopsy tissue remaining after intraepithelial cell isolation. Genomic DNA was extracted from frozen unsorted cell fractions with the Qiagen DNeasy blood extraction kit. The receptor was derived from a man aged 50-59 years with active celiac disease. The rearranged chain carries TRBV5-8 and TRBJ2-7; 9 of the junction bases match TRBD1. Sample: lamina propria lymphocytes from the gut. What the cell subset or site label conveys for this sample: lamina propria cell (LPC) fraction of small intestinal biopsy. CDR3 protein: CASSIYRGRFDEQYV. In nucleotide form, the sequence is TGTGCCAGCAGCATTTACAGGGGGCGCTTCGACGAGCAGTACGTC.